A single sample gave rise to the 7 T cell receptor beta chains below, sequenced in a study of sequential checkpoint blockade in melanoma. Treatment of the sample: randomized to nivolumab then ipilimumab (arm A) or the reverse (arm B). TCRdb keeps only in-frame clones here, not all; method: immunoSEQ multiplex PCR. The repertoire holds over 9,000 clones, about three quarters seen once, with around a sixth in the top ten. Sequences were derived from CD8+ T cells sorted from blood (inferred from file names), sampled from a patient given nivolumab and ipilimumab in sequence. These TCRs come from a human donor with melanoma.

CDR3 nucleotide sequence: TGTGCCAGCAGCTTGGGGACTAGCACTTTCTCCTACAATGAGCAGTTCTTC. Protein: CASSLGTSTFSYNEQFF. The V and J genes are TRBV5-8 and TRBJ2-1; TRBD2 matches at 8 bases. This CDR3 is built from 17 residues. V shed 0 bases and J 0 bases; nucleotides not matched to a gene: 5. CDR1 is SGHTS and CDR2 is YDEGEE in the germline V gene.

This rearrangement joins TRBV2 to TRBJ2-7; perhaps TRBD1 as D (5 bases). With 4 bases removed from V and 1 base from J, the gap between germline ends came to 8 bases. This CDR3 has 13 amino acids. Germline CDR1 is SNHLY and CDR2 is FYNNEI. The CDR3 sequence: CASSAGFSYEQYF. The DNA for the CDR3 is TGTGCCAGCAGTGCAGGGTTTTCCTACGAGCAGTACTTC.

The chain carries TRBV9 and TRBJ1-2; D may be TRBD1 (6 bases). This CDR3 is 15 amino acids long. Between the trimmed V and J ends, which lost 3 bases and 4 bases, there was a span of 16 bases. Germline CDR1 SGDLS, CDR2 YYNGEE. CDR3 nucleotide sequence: TGTGCCAGCAGCGAGGACAGTTCTAGGAGCTATGGCTACACCTTC. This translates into CASSEDSSRSYGYTF. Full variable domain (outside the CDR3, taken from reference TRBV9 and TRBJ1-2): DSGVTQTPKHLITATGQRVTLRCSPRSGDLSVYWYQQSLDQGLQFLIQYYNGEERAKGNILERFSAQQFPDLHSELNLSSLELGDSALYFCASSEDSSRSYGYTFGSGTRLTVV.

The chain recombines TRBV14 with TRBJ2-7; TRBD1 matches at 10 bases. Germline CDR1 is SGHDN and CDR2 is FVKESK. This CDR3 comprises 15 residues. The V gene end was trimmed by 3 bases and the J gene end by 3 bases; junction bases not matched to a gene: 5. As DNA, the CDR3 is TGTGCCAGCAGCCAGCCGGGACAGGGGAACTACGAGCAGTACTTC. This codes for CASSQPGQGNYEQYF. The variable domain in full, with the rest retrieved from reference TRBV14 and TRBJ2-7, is EAGVTQFPSHSVIEKGQTVTLRCDPISGHDNLYWYRRVMGKEIKFLLHFVKESKQDESGMPNNRFLAERTGGTYSTLKVQPAELEDSGVYFCASSQPGQGNYEQYFGPGTRLTVT.

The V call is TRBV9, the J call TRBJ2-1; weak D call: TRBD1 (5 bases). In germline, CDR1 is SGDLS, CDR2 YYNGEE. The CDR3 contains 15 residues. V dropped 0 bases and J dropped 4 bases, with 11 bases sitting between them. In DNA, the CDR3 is TGTGCCAGCAGCGTAGAGGGGCAGGCTTACAATGAGCAGTTCTTC. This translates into CASSVEGQAYNEQFF.

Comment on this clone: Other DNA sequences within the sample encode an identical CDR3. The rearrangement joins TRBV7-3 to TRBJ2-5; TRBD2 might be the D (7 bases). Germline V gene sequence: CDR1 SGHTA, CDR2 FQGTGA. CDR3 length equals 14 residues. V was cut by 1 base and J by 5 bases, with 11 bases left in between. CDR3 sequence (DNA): TGTGCCAGCAGCTTAATGGGGGGGCAGGAGACCCAGTACTTC. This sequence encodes CASSLMGGQETQYF.

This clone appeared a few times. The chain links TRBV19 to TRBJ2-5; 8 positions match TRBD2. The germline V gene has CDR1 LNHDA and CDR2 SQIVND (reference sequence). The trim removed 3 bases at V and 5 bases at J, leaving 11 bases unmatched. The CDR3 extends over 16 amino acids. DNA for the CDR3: TGTGCCAGTAGTATCAGGGTGTTAGCGGGATATGAGACCCAGTACTTC. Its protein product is CASSIRVLAGYETQYF.